This T cell receptor (beta chain) comes out of a study of response to subunit inactivated influenza vaccine (dated by TCRdb to the late 2010s). About the study as a whole: The study used deep quantitative T cell receptor repertoire profiling to track responses to a trivalent subunit inactivated influenza vaccine. Overall results and qualifications from the work: The authors suggested that each seasonal influenza vaccination may recruit only a limited number of new T cells.

The library came from RT-PCR. TCRdb records Illumina HiSeq 2500 as the sequencer. In-frame beta chains were kept once TCRdb had trimmed the public reads at Q25 with fastp and called clones with MiXCR. Each entry is one CDR3 protein sequence, shown with its most common DNA and genes. This sample is represented by hundreds of thousands of distinct CDR3 sequences; roughly 10% of them were singletons. The ten most abundant clones make up approximately 9.9% of the sample. This clonotype was seen ten or more times. Its antigen has not been determined. It has no much larger one-base neighbor in the sample; base qualities were not kept. The CDR3 covers 16 residues, taking in both the cysteine and the phenylalanine. The DNA shown is the 48-base CDR3, in frame from base 1. Unmatched junction bases come to 11, with V trimmed by 9 bases and J by 0 bases. CDR1 and CDR2 were assigned from the germline V gene as MNHNS and SASEGT.

The same sample was also used in a study of T cells expressing NK-cell markers. The second study's paper adds: TCR beta cDNA libraries were made by 5'RACE template switching that added a universal primer site and unique molecular identifiers. Three sorted T-cell subsets (CD3+CD56+NKG2C+, CD3+CD56+NKG2C- and CD3+CD56-NKG2C+) from roughly eight donors had their TCR beta-chain repertoires profiled. Among the eight sequenced donors, only one was HCMV-seronegative, while the other seven were HCMV-seropositive. To restrict sorting to alphabetaTCR-expressing T cells, an anti-gammadeltaTCR antibody was added in several experiments. In several donors, the dominant CD3+CD56+NKG2C+ clonotypes were found to rank among the top 10 CD8+ clonotypes and to make up about 1.0-8% of CD8+ T cells. Those dominant clonotypes were again the most abundant among CD3+CD56-NKG2C+ cells in several donors, at roughly 25-65%. Whether the expanded NKG2C-expressing T cell clones were specific for HCMV antigens remained unclear. All eight donors whose samples were sequenced were randomly selected healthy volunteers, three of them men and five women. A commercial ELISA kit detecting HCMV-specific IgG in serum was used to determine HCMV serostatus. Ficoll density gradient centrifugation was used to isolate peripheral blood mononuclear cells from blood. For more than five donors, bulk peripheral blood T-cell repertoires were also sequenced from unsorted PBMC. cDNA synthesis was primed from the TCR beta constant segment, followed by two successive PCR amplification steps. Sequencing of the libraries produced 2 x 150 bp reads on Illumina HiSeq 2000/2500, MiSeq or NextSeq. Reads were demultiplexed and grouped by UMI with MIGEC, and clonotypes were assembled and quantified with MiTCR. To exclude erroneous sequences, any TCR cDNA sequence not supported by at least two reads was discarded. The tcR package was used for downstream repertoire analysis, and clonotypes were matched across fractions by CDR3 nucleotide sequence plus V segment. Antigen specificity was annotated against VDJdb with VDJmatch, allowing one amino acid substitution in CDR3.

The starting material was PBMCs from blood, obtained on the day of vaccination. This sequence was found in a man over 45 who received an inactivated influenza vaccine. Donor details come from another sample of the same person, matched by shared clones. Rearrangement joined TRBV6-1 to TRBJ1-5, and TRBD1 matches 7 of the central bases. The nucleotide sequence is TGTGCCAGTAAAAAGGACAGGCTTAGTAGCAATCAGCCCCAGCATTTT. Translated, it gives CASKKDRLSSNQPQHF.